This T cell receptor (beta chain) was identified in a study of identical twins. General study points: Insertion counts were lower in abundant cord blood beta clonotypes, a trend that memory repertoires did not show.

TCRdb passed the 5' RACE reads through MiXCR, listing each CDR3 protein once. Here the sample spans about 470,000 distinct CDR3 sequences, approximately 24% being singletons. With regard to this clonotype: Antigen: not known.

The CDR3 has 15 residues. Trimming took 5 bases from V and 4 from J; bases not matched to a gene: 8. This sample was shared with a second study, whose subject was T cells expressing NK-cell markers. This second study says: From sorted CD3+CD56+NKG2C+, CD3+CD56+NKG2C- and CD3+CD56-NKG2C+ T cells came the TCR beta repertoires.

The origin of this receptor is a woman between 18 and 29 years old in good health. The chain uses TRBV12-3 or TRBV12-4 and TRBJ2-1, with 7 bases aligning to TRBD2. What was sequenced was CD4+ T cells sorted from blood. CDR3 residues: CASSVREPRYNEQFF. CDR3 nucleotides: TGTGCCAGCAGTGTGCGGGAGCCGAGGTACAATGAGCAGTTCTTC.